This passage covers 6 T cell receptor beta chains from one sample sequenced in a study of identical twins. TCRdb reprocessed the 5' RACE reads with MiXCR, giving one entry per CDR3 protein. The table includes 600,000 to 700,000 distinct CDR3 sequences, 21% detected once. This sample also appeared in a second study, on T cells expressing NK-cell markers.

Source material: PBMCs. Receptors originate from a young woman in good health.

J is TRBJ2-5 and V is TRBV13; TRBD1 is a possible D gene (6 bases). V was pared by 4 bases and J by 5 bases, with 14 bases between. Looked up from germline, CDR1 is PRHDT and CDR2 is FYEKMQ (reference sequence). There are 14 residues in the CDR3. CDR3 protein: CASSSTQGWETQYF. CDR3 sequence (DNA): TGTGCCAGCAGCTCCACACAGGGATGGGAGACCCAGTACTTC.

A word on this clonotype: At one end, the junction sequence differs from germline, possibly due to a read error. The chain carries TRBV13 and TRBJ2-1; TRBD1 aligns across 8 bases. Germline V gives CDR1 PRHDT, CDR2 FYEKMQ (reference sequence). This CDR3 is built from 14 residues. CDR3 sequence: CTSSSGDRWGEQFF. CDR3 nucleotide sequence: TGTACCAGCAGCTCCGGGGACAGGTGGGGTGAGCAGTTCTTC.

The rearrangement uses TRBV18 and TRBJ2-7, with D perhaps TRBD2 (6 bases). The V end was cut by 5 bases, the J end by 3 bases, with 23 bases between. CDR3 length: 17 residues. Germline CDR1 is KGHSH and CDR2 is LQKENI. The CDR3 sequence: CASSYGGPGSPYYEQYF. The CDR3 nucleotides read TGTGCCAGCTCATACGGGGGTCCGGGTTCGCCCTACTACGAGCAGTACTTC.

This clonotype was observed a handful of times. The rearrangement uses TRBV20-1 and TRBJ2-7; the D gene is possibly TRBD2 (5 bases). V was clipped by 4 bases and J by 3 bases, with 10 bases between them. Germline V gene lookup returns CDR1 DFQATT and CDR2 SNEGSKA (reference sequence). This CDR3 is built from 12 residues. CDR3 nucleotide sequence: TGCAGTGCTATTCGACGGGACTACGAGCAGTACTTC. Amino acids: CSAIRRDYEQYF.

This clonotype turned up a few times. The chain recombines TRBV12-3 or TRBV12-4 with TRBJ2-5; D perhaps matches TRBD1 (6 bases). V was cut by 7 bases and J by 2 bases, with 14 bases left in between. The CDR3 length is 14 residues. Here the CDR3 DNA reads TGTGCCAGCACCATCGACAGGCTTCAAGAGACCCAGTACTTC. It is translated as CASTIDRLQETQYF.

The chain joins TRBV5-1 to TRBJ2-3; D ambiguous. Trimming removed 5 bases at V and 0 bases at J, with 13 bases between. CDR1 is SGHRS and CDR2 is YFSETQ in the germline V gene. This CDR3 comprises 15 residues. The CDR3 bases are TGCGCCAGCAGTTGGGCTCTAGGGAGCACAGATACGCAGTATTTT. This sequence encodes CASSWALGSTDTQYF.